The sequence of this T cell receptor (beta chain) was determined in a study of cytomegalovirus exposure and HLA in healthy donors. CDR3 length: 16 amino acids. CDR1 and CDR2 (germline): SGHAT, FQNNGV. V lost 6 bases to trimming and J lost 1 base, with 16 bases between them. Regarding this clone: Its antigen is currently unknown.

Study outcomes and limitations: There were 160 or so TCR beta chains listed as cytomegalovirus-associated.

This table comes from immunoSEQ multiplex PCR, and its TCRdb copy is limited to in-frame clones, with some not included. This sample has some 200,000 clones, with 85% to 95% found just once. The receptor comes from a woman aged 18-35 years in good health and CMV-seronegative. This chain connects TRBV11-2 to TRBJ2-1; D is possibly TRBD2 (5 bases). The source material was PBMCs. The CDR3 nucleotides are TGTGCCAGCAGAGAGAGTCGCGGCGGGTCCTACAATGAGCAGTTCTTC. As protein: CASRESRGGSYNEQFF.